This T cell receptor (beta chain) was profiled in a study of OX40 agonist ivuxolimab in advanced cancers. Regarding the research as a whole: The costimulatory receptor OX40 (CD134) was targeted by ivuxolimab, a fully human IgG2 agonistic monoclonal antibody. Peripheral TCRbeta sequencing was intended to test whether TCR sequence diversity was altered and clonal T-cell expansion was caused by ivuxolimab. Patients were allowed to have had prior anti-PD-1, anti-PD-L1 or anti-CTLA-4 therapy, and 40% of the dose-escalation patients had been treated with checkpoint inhibitors. Intravenous ivuxolimab was administered to patients every 2 weeks at six dose levels: 0.01, 0.1, 0.3, 1.5, 3 and 10 mg/kg. A male proportion of about 79% and a mean age of 60 years, ranging from 23 to 79, were recorded for the dose-escalation cohort. Of the approximately 54 dose-escalation patients, hepatocellular carcinoma was present in about 19, melanoma in approximately 15, renal cell carcinoma in 9 and head and neck cancer in 9. Partial responses were achieved by three dose-escalation patients, of whom one had hepatocellular carcinoma and two had cutaneous melanoma. The paper describes the monotherapy dose-escalation part (N of about 54 patients) of the phase I trial of ivuxolimab.

To sequence the TCRbeta CDR3 region, genomic DNA was isolated from the sorted cells. TCRbeta CDR3 regions were sequenced using the immunoSEQ Assay. This immuneACCESS table, as held by TCRdb, lists in-frame sequences with V and J called but not all clones. Of the missing ones, under half trace to an unresolved V gene in checked studies; the others have no known cause. Within this sample are more than 9,000 clones, with roughly 72% of them counted one time only. In total, the top ten clones hold 12% of the sample. The trial excluded patients who had a history of autoimmune disease or who were on systemic immunosuppression. In every dose cohort, peripheral blood was drawn for TCR sequencing at baseline, cycle 4 day 1, and cycle 7 day 1. Samples were obtained from an open-label, multicenter, first-in-human phase I dose-escalation trial of ivuxolimab. Adults with locally advanced or metastatic melanoma, renal cell, hepatocellular, or head and neck squamous cell carcinoma were enrolled in the trial. Before TCR sequencing, CD4+ T cells and CD8+ T cells from peripheral blood were sorted into separate populations.

General conclusions and limits of the study: In partial responders in the 0.1-3.0 mg/kg groups, normalized peripheral clonal expansion was found to be among the lowest, especially among CD8+ T cells. After ivuxolimab, CD8+ T cells had more expanded clones than CD4+ T cells on average. Low levels of normalized T-cell clonal expansion were also seen in some patients who did not respond. The antigen specificity of the clonally expanded peripheral T cells was not determined. Clonal expansion of both CD4+ and CD8+ blood T cells was observed from baseline to week 6 at doses 0.1 to 3.0 mg/kg.

A remark on this clone: Its antigen remains unidentified. No base quality information exists; no much larger clone differs at one position.

This receptor was identified in an adult with an advanced solid tumor such as melanoma, head and neck, liver or kidney cancer. Sample: CD4+ or CD8+ T cells sorted from blood, taken in a trial of the OX40 agonist ivuxolimab.

The CDR3 loop reads CASRKGLAGGPWDIQYF. The base sequence is TGCGCCAGCAGGAAGGGACTAGCGGGGGGGCCGTGGGACATTCAGTACTTC. This sequence uses TRBV10-1 and TRBJ2-4; 16 bases in the junction line up with TRBD2. The CDR3 holds 17 amino acids from the cysteine to the phenylalanine. The only DNA kept is the CDR3, 51 bases in frame from the first base. V is cut back by 6 bases and J by 8 bases, with 10 bases in the junction unmatched. The germline V gene (reference sequence) yields WNHNN for CDR1 and SYGVQD for CDR2.